Following are 16 T cell receptor beta chains from one sample sequenced in a study of shared clonotypes between healthy human individuals. Only in-frame clones appear in the TCRdb table, and some are missing; sequencing was by immunoSEQ multiplex PCR. The sample records 950,000 to 1,300,000 clones, approximately 70% being singletons. The source material was memory CD4+ T cells sorted from blood. Subset indicated: CD45RA-negative fraction. These TCRs come from a man younger than 35 in good health.

This clone has a handful of counts. The gene calls are TRBV2 and TRBJ2-3, with D unresolved. This CDR3 spans 11 amino acids. Germline V gene sequence: CDR1 SNHLY, CDR2 FYNNEI. V lost 6 bases and J 0 bases, leaving 1 base between the germline ends. The CDR3 is CASRSTDTQYF. The CDR3 DNA reads TGTGCCAGCAGGAGCACAGATACGCAGTATTTT.

CDR3 nucleotide sequence: TGTGCCAGCAGCGTAGCTACGGCCCTTGTGGGTGAGGGCTACACCTTC. It codes for CASSVATALVGEGYTF. This chain joins TRBV9 and TRBJ1-2; D unclear. The CDR3 has 16 amino acids. The germline gives CDR1 SGDLS, CDR2 YYNGEE. Trimming shortened V by 0 bases and J by 8 bases, and 20 bases separated the two germline ends.

With respect to this clone: The sample contains more than one DNA sequence encoding this CDR3. The rearrangement joins TRBV28 to TRBJ1-5, with TRBD1 as a possible D gene (6 bases). CDR3 length equals 15 residues. V shed 4 bases and J shed 1 base, with 11 bases lying between them. The germline CDR1 and CDR2 sequences are MDHEN and SYDVKM. The CDR3 DNA follows: TGTGCCAGCAGTTCCGGGGGCGGAAGCAATCAGCCCCAGCATTTT. Its protein is CASSSGGGSNQPQHF.

V gene TRBV6-5 combines with J gene TRBJ1-6, with unresolved D. The CDR3 contains 13 residues. Germline values: CDR1 MNHEY, CDR2 SVGAGI. The V and J ends lost 5 bases and 4 bases respectively, with 6 bases between them. CDR3 DNA sequence: TGTGCCAGCAGTCGACGGTATAATTCACCCCTCCACTTT. Translating gives CASSRRYNSPLHF.

J is TRBJ2-5 and V is TRBV30, with 8 bases fitting TRBD1. The CDR3 spans 16 residues. Losses at the gene ends were 1 base for V and 5 bases for J; bases not matched to a gene: 12. Germline V gene data show CDR1 as GTSNPN and CDR2 as SVGIG (reference sequence). CDR3 in DNA: TGTGCCTGGAGTGCGACTGGGACAGGTGGTTTCGAGACCCAGTACTTC. It is translated as CAWSATGTGGFETQYF.

The chain is built from TRBV9 and TRBJ2-3, with 8 bases fitting TRBD2. J lost 1 base, V lost 7 bases, and 8 bases had no gene match. Germline CDR1 SGDLS, CDR2 YYNGEE. The CDR3 spans 15 residues. The DNA for the CDR3 is TGTGCCAGCGGGAGCGGGGGATCCCGCACAGATACGCAGTATTTT. Protein: CASGSGGSRTDTQYF.

A word on this clone: The same CDR3 can be traced to other DNA sequences in this sample. The chain employs TRBV18 and TRBJ2-7; no clear D gene. V was shortened by 1 base and J by 0 bases, with 10 bases between the two germline ends. The CDR3 runs 15 residues. Germline CDR1 and CDR2: KGHSH and LQKENI. CDR3 nucleotides: TGTGCCAGCTCACCACATCCTAGTTCCTCCTACGAGCAGTACTTC. Amino acid sequence: CASSPHPSSSYEQYF.

This sequence joins TRBV19 and TRBJ1-3, with no clear D. This CDR3 spans 16 amino acids. Germline CDR1 LNHDA, CDR2 SQIVND (reference sequence). V lost 2 bases and J 0 bases, leaving 11 bases between the germline ends. In nucleotides, the CDR3 is TGTGCCAGTAGTATACAAGACCCCCGCTCTGGAAACACCATATATTTT. It yields the protein CASSIQDPRSGNTIYF. The whole variable domain, filled in from reference TRBV19 and TRBJ1-3, reads DGGITQSPKYLFRKEGQNVTLSCEQNLNHDAMYWYRQDPGQGLRLIYYSQIVNDFQKGDIAEGYSVSREKKESFPLTVTSAQKNPTAFYLCASSIQDPRSGNTIYFGEGSWLTVV.

J is TRBJ2-4 and V is TRBV4-1; 11 bases agree with TRBD2. CDR1 and CDR2 (germline): MGHRA, YSYEKL. There are 20 residues in the CDR3. Unmatched junction bases numbered 16, after V lost 3 bases and J lost 3 bases. CDR3 residues: CASSQPRGTSGQRGKNIQYF. In DNA form, the CDR3 reads TGCGCCAGCAGCCAGCCCAGAGGGACTAGCGGTCAACGAGGCAAAAACATTCAGTACTTC.

This chain uses TRBV7-2 with TRBJ2-5; 9 nucleotides align to TRBD2. V dropped 1 base and J dropped 4; count of bases not matched to a gene: 7. Germline CDR1 is SGHTA and CDR2 is FQGNSA. CDR3 length: 16 residues. The CDR3 is CASSLEAAGGPETQYF. The CDR3 coding sequence is TGTGCCAGCAGCTTAGAGGCAGCGGGAGGTCCAGAGACCCAGTACTTC.

The chain uses TRBV7-2 and TRBJ2-5; 9 bases are shared with TRBD2. There are 17 residues in the CDR3. The germline V gene encodes CDR1 SGHTA and CDR2 FQGNSA. V was pared by 7 bases and J by 4 bases, with 16 bases of the junction left unmatched. The CDR3 DNA reads as TGTGCCAGCAACCTTAGCGGCGGCGGGGGGGCTGGAGAGACCCAGTACTTC. Translating it yields CASNLSGGGGAGETQYF.

V is TRBV14 and J is TRBJ1-4; D not resolved. In germline, CDR1 is SGHDN, CDR2 FVKESK. The CDR3 loop spans 15 amino acids. Deletions cut 1 base from V and 3 bases from J, with 9 bases between. The CDR3 reads CASSQAQSANEKLFF. CDR3 nucleotide sequence: TGTGCCAGCAGCCAAGCACAGTCAGCTAATGAAAAACTGTTTTTT.

The rearrangement links TRBV7-2 to TRBJ2-3; D gene unclear. Germline-derived CDR1 and CDR2 are SGHTA and FQGNSA. The CDR3 sequence is 14 residues long. The V end was cut by 5 bases, the J end by 2 bases, with 11 bases between. CDR3 in DNA: TGTGCCAGCAGCCCGAGTACGTTCACAGATACGCAGTATTTT. It specifies CASSPSTFTDTQYF.

The rearrangement joins TRBV6-5 to TRBJ2-7; D uncertain. The germline CDR1 and CDR2 sequences are MNHEY and SVGAGI. V shed 5 bases and J shed 5 bases, with 7 bases lying between them. This CDR3 has 11 residues. The CDR3 nucleotides are TGTGCCAGCAGTAGGATCCACGAGCAGTACTTC. Translated, it gives CASSRIHEQYF.

The V gene is TRBV6-6, the J gene TRBJ1-6; TRBD1 matches at 10 bases. V dropped 6 bases and J dropped 7; count of bases not matched to a gene: 6. CDR1 is MNHNY and CDR2 is SVGAGI in the germline V gene (reference sequence). The CDR3 extends over 15 amino acids. CDR3 protein: CASRTLGQGNSPLHF. DNA for the CDR3: TGTGCCAGCAGGACCCTGGGACAGGGGAATTCACCCCTCCACTTT.

This clone has more than one count but fewer than ten. The V and J genes are TRBV5-1 and TRBJ2-5, with D possibly being TRBD1 or TRBD2 (6 bases each). Germline CDR1 SGHRS, CDR2 YFSETQ. V was shortened by 6 bases and J by 3 bases, with 12 bases between the two germline ends. The CDR3 is 13 residues long. In DNA, the CDR3 is TGCGCCAGCACCCGGGGGCCAGAAGAGACCCAGTACTTC. As protein: CASTRGPEETQYF.